This record concerns one T cell receptor (beta chain) sequence. Its target is unknown. Read data end 3 residues before the CDR3 end; the end is taken from the germline J gene. Clones were read by immunoSEQ multiplex PCR, and TCRdb kept only the in-frame ones, dropping some. The listing contains under 25,000 clones. These data originate in a study of T cells in women clearing cervical HPV infection. General study points: Controls had more TRBV6-7 (about 0.16%) than cases (approximately 0.11%).

The CDR3 loop spans 16 amino acids. Germline V lookup: CDR1 LNHDA, CDR2 SQIVND (reference sequence). The V end was cut by 7 bases, the J end by 5 bases, with 21 bases between. The sequence derives from a woman between 18 and 70 years old with a cervical HPV16 infection that either progressed to CIN3+ or cleared (not recorded which). The J gene is TRBJ1-3, the V gene TRBV19; D is possibly TRBD1 (6 bases). The specimen was blood buffy coat. This chain's CDR3 is CASISTGFPSRNTIYF. CDR3 bases read: TGTGCCAGTATCTCCACAGGGTTCCCGTCCAGAAACACC.